The next 26 T cell receptor beta chains were all read from a single sample in a study of neurological immune-mediated disorders. MiXCR, run by TCRdb on the 5' RACE reads, gives a single entry per CDR3 protein. The sample has 45,000 or so distinct CDR3 sequences, approximately 2.8% seen once. Sequences were obtained from PBMCs. The receptors derive from a woman aged 45-60 years with multiple sclerosis.

This clonotype has a handful of counts. V is TRBV7-8 and J is TRBJ2-1, with 11 nucleotides matching TRBD2. CDR1 is SGHVS, CDR2 FQNEAQ, per germline. The CDR3 consists of 16 residues. The trim removed 4 bases at V and 4 bases at J, leaving 6 bases unmatched. The CDR3 nucleotides read TGTGCCAGCAGCTCCTCCGGGACTAGCGGTTACAATGAGCAGTTCTTC. Translating gives CASSSSGTSGYNEQFF.

This clonotype was seen repeatedly, ten times or more. The chain combines TRBV20-1 with TRBJ2-5; D may be TRBD1 (6 bases). V lost 6 bases to trimming and J lost 5 bases, with 16 bases between them. This CDR3 is built from 13 residues. The V gene's germline CDR1 is DFQATT and CDR2 SNEGSKA (reference sequence). CDR3 sequence: CSAKPDSGETQYF. The CDR3 coding sequence is TGCAGTGCAAAGCCGGACAGCGGTGAGACCCAGTACTTC.

This clonotype has a count of ten or more. V gene TRBV12-3 or TRBV12-4 combines with J gene TRBJ2-1; tentatively, D is TRBD2 (5 bases). V dropped 4 bases and J dropped 4 bases, with 20 bases sitting between them. The CDR3 consists of 17 residues. DNA of the CDR3: TGTGCCAGCAGTTCGTCGACAAGCCCGAGGAGGTACAATGAGCAGTTCTTC. The encoded protein is CASSSSTSPRRYNEQFF.

This clonotype was seen at least ten times. CDR3 region: CASSRDRGRNQPQHF. The CDR3 DNA reads as TGTGCCAGCAGCCGCGACAGGGGGCGAAATCAGCCCCAGCATTTT. This chain joins TRBV2 and TRBJ1-5, with 10 bases aligning to TRBD1. This CDR3 spans 15 amino acids. J was trimmed by 4 bases and V by 6 bases; bases with no gene match: 6. The germline V gene has CDR1 SNHLY and CDR2 FYNNEI.

In this sample, this clonotype turned up many times. The V gene is TRBV5-1, the J gene TRBJ1-1; perhaps TRBD1 as D (5 bases). The CDR3 spans 15 residues. Trimming took 3 bases from V and 2 from J, leaving 14 bases between them. Germline V CDR1 and CDR2: SGHRS, YFSETQ. The CDR3 loop reads CASSWGTVSNTEAFF. The CDR3 nucleotides read TGCGCCAGCAGCTGGGGGACGGTTTCCAACACTGAAGCTTTCTTT.

This clonotype occurred many times. This sequence joins TRBV6-5 and TRBJ2-3; D is perhaps TRBD2 (6 bases). CDR1 is MNHEY, CDR2 SVGAGI, per germline. CDR3 length: 15 residues. V was cut by 4 bases and J by 1 base, with 12 bases left in between. CDR3 region: CASSSIGGGTDTQYF. The DNA for the CDR3 is TGTGCCAGCAGTTCCATCGGAGGGGGCACAGATACGCAGTATTTT.

This clonotype was counted at least ten times. The chain recombines TRBV7-8 with TRBJ1-4; perhaps TRBD1 as D (5 bases). There are 15 residues in the CDR3. Germline V gives CDR1 SGHVS, CDR2 FQNEAQ. Trimming left V 2 bases short and J 1 base short, with 8 bases between. CDR3 sequence reads: CASSLQGRTNEKLFF. The CDR3 DNA sequence: TGTGCCAGCAGCTTACAGGGCCGAACTAATGAAAAACTGTTTTTT.

A remark on this clonotype: An end of the junction differs from the germline gene, which may be a read error. This sequence joins TRBV20-1 and TRBJ2-1, with 7 bases lining up with TRBD1. CDR1 and CDR2 from the germline V gene are DFQATT and SNEGSKA (reference sequence). The CDR3 spans 15 residues. The CDR3 reads CSARRRGGLGNAQFF. The CDR3 nucleotides are TGCAGTGCTAGGAGGCGAGGGGGCCTCGGCAATGCGCAGTTCTTC.

This clonotype was counted ten times or more. This sequence joins TRBV2 and TRBJ2-1; perhaps TRBD2 as D (6 bases). This CDR3 has 17 residues. The germline V gene has CDR1 SNHLY and CDR2 FYNNEI. The germline V and J ends were trimmed by 2 bases and 0 bases, with 14 bases remaining between them. CDR3 in DNA: TGTGCCAGCAGTGAAATCCTAGCGTCGAGCTCCTACAATGAGCAGTTCTTC. It yields the protein CASSEILASSSYNEQFF.

This clonotype was detected many times. This rearrangement joins TRBV7-2 to TRBJ2-7, with 9 bases lining up with TRBD1. CDR1 and CDR2 (germline): SGHTA, FQGNSA. CDR3 length: 15 residues. The J segment lost 5 bases and the V segment lost 1 base, leaving 6 bases of the junction unmatched. The CDR3 is CASSLGRDRDHEQYF. CDR3 nucleotides: TGTGCCAGCAGCTTAGGACGGGACAGGGACCACGAGCAGTACTTC.

The sample holds many counts of this clonotype. The CDR3 bases are TGTGCCAGCAGTTTAGGAACTAATAGCAATCAGCCCCAGCATTTT. Protein: CASSLGTNSNQPQHF. This rearrangement joins TRBV28 to TRBJ1-5, with D unclear. Trimming stripped 2 bases from V and 0 bases from J, with 8 bases between. The CDR3 has 15 amino acids. CDR1 MDHEN and CDR2 SYDVKM come from the germline V gene.

This clonotype showed up many times. The chain is built from TRBV4-2 and TRBJ2-1; TRBD2 agrees at 8 bases. This CDR3 has 15 residues. V trimming: 1 base; J trimming: 1 base; junction bases outside the gene matches: 0. Germline CDR1 reads LGHNA; CDR2 reads YNFKEQ. CDR3 in amino acids: CASSQAGGSYNEQFF. In nucleotides, the CDR3 is TGTGCCAGCAGCCAAGCGGGAGGGTCCTACAATGAGCAGTTCTTC.

The table lists this clonotype with many counts. This chain links TRBV20-1 with TRBJ1-1, with D possibly being TRBD1 (5 bases). Germline CDR1 DFQATT, CDR2 SNEGSKA (reference sequence). This CDR3 is 17 amino acids long. Trimming pared 8 bases from V and 0 bases from J, leaving 25 bases between. The CDR3 DNA reads TGCAGTTCTACCCCGATGAGGGGTGGCCCCTTGAACACTGAAGCTTTCTTT. This gives the protein CSSTPMRGGPLNTEAFF.

This clonotype was seen more than once but under ten times. The J gene is TRBJ2-5, the V gene TRBV4-1; 8 bases match TRBD1. The CDR3 is made up of 15 amino acids. V was clipped by 0 bases and J by 5 bases; unmatched bases: 5. CDR1 is MGHRA, CDR2 YSYEKL, per germline. CDR3 coding DNA: TGCGCCAGCAGCCAAGATCCCCACAGGGGGGAGACCCAGTACTTC. It codes for CASSQDPHRGETQYF.

Details on this clonotype: This is likely a read error, given that the CDR3 carries no conserved phenylalanine or tryptophan at its end. The chain uses TRBV12-3 or TRBV12-4 and TRBJ1-2, with D hard to call. This CDR3 has 13 residues. With 0 bases removed from V and 7 bases from J, the gap between germline ends came to 9 bases. DNA for the CDR3: TGTGCCAGCAGTTTAGCAGGGATCAGTGGCTACACCGGC. Translation: CASSLAGISGYTG.

This clonotype was counted many times. The chain employs TRBV6-7 and TRBJ2-1; 9 bases map to TRBD2. TRBV6-7 is an ORF, and what it does is uncertain. The CDR3 loop spans 14 amino acids. The J segment lost 0 bases and the V segment lost 8 bases, leaving 2 bases of the junction unmatched. The CDR3 loop reads CASGSGSSYNEQFF. The CDR3, as DNA: TGTGCCAGCGGTAGCGGGAGCTCCTACAATGAGCAGTTCTTC.

This clonotype was picked up many times. The V and J genes are TRBV5-1 and TRBJ1-2; no firm D call. Trimming took 1 base from V and 0 from J, leaving 7 bases between them. CDR3 length: 14 residues. Germline V gives CDR1 SGHRS, CDR2 YFSETQ. The CDR3 sequence is CASSLQPSNYGYTF. The DNA for the CDR3 is TGCGCCAGCAGCTTGCAGCCGTCTAACTATGGCTACACCTTC.

In this sample, this clonotype turned up a few times. This chain uses TRBV5-4 with TRBJ2-7; TRBD2 aligns across 7 bases. Germline-derived CDR1 and CDR2 are SGHNT and YYREEE (reference sequence). CDR3 length equals 18 residues. The J segment lost 2 bases and the V segment lost 3 bases, leaving 17 bases of the junction unmatched. The CDR3 spells CASSSSTPAGTGTYEQYF. As DNA, the CDR3 is TGTGCCAGCAGCTCTTCTACCCCAGCGGGGACTGGGACCTACGAGCAGTACTTC.

The genes are TRBV18 and TRBJ2-3, with D hard to call. V lost 4 bases and J lost 2, with 4 bases in between. The CDR3 totals 12 residues. CDR1 and CDR2 (germline): KGHSH, LQKENI. CDR3 region: CASSLYTDTQYF. The CDR3 coding sequence is TGTGCCAGCTCACTGTACACAGATACGCAGTATTTT. Drawing the rest from reference TRBV18 and TRBJ2-3, the complete variable domain is NAGVMQNPRHLVRRRGQEARLRCSPMKGHSHVYWYRQLPEEGLKFMVYLQKENIIDESGMPKERFSAEFPKEGPSILRIQQVVRGDSAAYFCASSLYTDTQYFGPGTRLTVL.

This clonotype appeared many times. The chain combines TRBV28 with TRBJ2-2, with 8 bases that match TRBD1. The ends lost 5 bases at V and 5 bases at J; junction bases unmatched: 10. This CDR3 is 16 amino acids long. Germline-derived CDR1 and CDR2 are MDHEN and SYDVKM. CDR3 residues: CASSPLPRQGTGELFF. The CDR3 nucleotides are TGTGCCAGCAGTCCCCTCCCGCGACAGGGGACCGGGGAGCTGTTTTTT.

V gene TRBV9 combines with J gene TRBJ1-1, with D maybe TRBD1 (6 bases). Trimming stripped 3 bases from V and 3 bases from J, with 9 bases between. The V gene's germline CDR1 is SGDLS and CDR2 YYNGEE. CDR3 length equals 13 residues. The CDR3 DNA reads TGTGCCAGCAGCGCAGGGGACGACACTGAAGCTTTCTTT. It is translated as CASSAGDDTEAFF.

This clonotype appeared many times. The chain recombines TRBV20-1 with TRBJ1-5, with D unclear. The CDR3 has 13 amino acids. Trimming removed 2 bases at V and 5 bases at J, with 10 bases between. CDR1 DFQATT and CDR2 SNEGSKA come from the germline V gene (reference sequence). The CDR3, as DNA: TGCAGTGCTAGACGAGACACCGATCAGCCCCAGCATTTT. Translated, it gives CSARRDTDQPQHF.

The sample holds a few counts of this clonotype. A much bigger clone sits one base away, suggesting this may be a read error. The chain couples TRBV12-3 or TRBV12-4 to TRBJ2-7; 8 nucleotides line up with TRBD2. The V segment lost 9 bases and the J segment 9 bases; nucleotides outside the gene matches: 4. This CDR3 region has 10 residues. In DNA form, the CDR3 reads TGTGCCAGTGGGACTAGAAGGCAGTACTTC. It yields the protein CASGTRRQYF.

This clonotype came up many times. The chain combines TRBV2 with TRBJ2-5; D is undetermined. The V gene lost 3 bases and the J gene lost 7 bases, with 12 bases spanning the gap. CDR1 is SNHLY and CDR2 is FYNNEI in the germline V gene. The CDR3 contains 13 residues. The chain's CDR3 is CASSEAPRVTQYF. CDR3 coding DNA: TGTGCCAGCAGTGAGGCCCCTAGGGTGACCCAGTACTTC.

There are many counts of this clonotype. The CDR3 loop reads CASSPTTSGSGLSEQYF. The CDR3 coding sequence is TGTGCCAGCAGCCCGACTACTAGCGGGAGTGGATTAAGCGAGCAGTACTTC. The chain has TRBV7-6 and TRBJ2-7; 11 nucleotides match TRBD2. This CDR3 comprises 17 residues. Germline CDR1 reads SGHVS; CDR2 reads FNYEAQ. V lost 5 bases, J lost 6 bases, and 15 bases stayed unmatched.

The chain combines TRBV6-1 with TRBJ1-2; no clear D gene. Germline V gives CDR1 MNHNS, CDR2 SASEGT. Trimming removed 2 bases from V and 0 bases from J, with 4 bases in between. This CDR3 contains 13 residues. Written as DNA, the CDR3 is TGTGCCAGCAGTGAAAGAGCTAACTATGGCTACACCTTC. Translated, it gives CASSERANYGYTF.